These T cell receptor beta chains were read from a single sample in a study of T cell responses to AZD1222 COVID-19 vaccine. Only in-frame clones appear in the TCRdb table, and some are missing; sequencing was by immunoSEQ multiplex PCR. The table lists some 140,000 clones, just under 95% of them singletons. The source material was peripheral blood, sampled 28 days after the second AZD1222 dose. All receptors come from an adult who received the AZD1222 COVID-19 vaccine. Both conserved end residues are part of each CDR3.

TRBV6-2/TRBV6-3 CASSLTGTGDHNSPLHF
TRBV30 CAWIKESGRNTIYF
TRBV4-1 CASSQSGLAGVETQYF
TRBV7-7 CASSLGQNEKLFF
TRBV7-9 CASSLQAPSYEQYF
TRBV15 CATRPDRTQGNTIYF
TRBV7-3 CASSSDGGSYNEQFF
TRBV6-4 CASSPGQGNTEAFF
TRBV14 CASSQGTFYEQYF
TRBV28 CASSQWGQGYSYEQYF
TRBV11-1 CASSQTGVGTEAFF
TRBV28 CASSFRGRGTDTQYF
TRBV10-3 CAIRGTGRSPLHF
TRBV11-3 CASTLTGGDEQFF
TRBV2 CASEDQGGASDTQYF
TRBV9 CASSDLAGPNTGELFF
TRBV30 CAWRSDGGTEAFF
TRBV6-4 CASSDSGGRATGELFF
TRBV5-1 CASSLSRDRGQETQYF
TRBV27 CASSWIAGGRAADTQYF
TRBV3-1/TRBV3-2 CASSQVGQGVPVLTF
TRBV28 CASSLAGSGYTF
TRBV19 CASSEDSLRAFF
TRBV20-1 CSASTQGTNYGYTF
TRBV3-1/TRBV3-2 CASSQAGVTDTQYF
TRBV4-2 CASSQAYEQYF
TRBV5-1 CASSSGRGSTEAFF
TRBV4-1 CASSQDSPGGYTF
TRBV11-2 CASSLRLNTEAFF
TRBV14 CASSQVSGSYNEQFF
TRBV28 CASSLVVRGSPLHF
TRBV9 CASSVGDREGEQYF
TRBV24-1 CATSPRGTGESGELFF
TRBV2 CASSPVRDRGPEAFF
TRBV5-4 CASSLGGVGTEAFF
TRBV7-2 CASSFFARGEAFF
TRBV27 CASSRVRVGDTEAFF
TRBV29-1 CSVESNTEAFF
TRBV6-2/TRBV6-3 CASSYSSSYEQYF
TRBV4-2 CASSQEIGGGEQYF
TRBV7-9 CASSLDRVTTEAFF
TRBV6-2/TRBV6-3 CASSPGWTSAGTDTQYF
TRBV27 CASSSMRNEQFF
TRBV7-2 CASSLMATENTEAFF
TRBV6-1 CASSVSGAIQATNEKLFF
TRBV28 CASSLGTSGANVLTF
TRBV18 CASSPAGVYQETQYF
TRBV28 CATLDRTNQPQHF
TRBV5-5 CASSLYPDANTEAFF